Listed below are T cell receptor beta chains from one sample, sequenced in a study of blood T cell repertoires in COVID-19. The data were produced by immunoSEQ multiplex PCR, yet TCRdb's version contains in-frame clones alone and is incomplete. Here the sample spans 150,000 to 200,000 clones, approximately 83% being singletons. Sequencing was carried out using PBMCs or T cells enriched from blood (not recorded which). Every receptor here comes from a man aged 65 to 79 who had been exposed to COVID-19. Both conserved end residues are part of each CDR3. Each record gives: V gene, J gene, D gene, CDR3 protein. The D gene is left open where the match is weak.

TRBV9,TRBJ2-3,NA,CASSVGTAEDTQYF
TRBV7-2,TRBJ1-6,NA,CASSLHRAKSPLHF
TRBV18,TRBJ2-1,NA,CASSPPLGYNEQFF
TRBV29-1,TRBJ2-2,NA,CSVRGQYTGELFF
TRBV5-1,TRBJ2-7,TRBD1,CASSGNPGQISYEQYF
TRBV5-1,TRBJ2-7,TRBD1,CASSPLGTGTYEQYF
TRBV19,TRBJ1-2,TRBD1,CASSRRQGIGYGYTF
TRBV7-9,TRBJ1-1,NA,CASRIDRNTEAFF
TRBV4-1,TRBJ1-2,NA,CASSQDPSGGAYGYTF
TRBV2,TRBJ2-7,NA,CASRTGRSYEQYF
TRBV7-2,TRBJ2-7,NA,CASRTGFGEAYEQYF
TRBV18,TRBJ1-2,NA,CASSPRGGRGYTF
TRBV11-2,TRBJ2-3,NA,CASSPSFGSADTQYF
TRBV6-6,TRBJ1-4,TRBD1,CASSSPDRAKLFF
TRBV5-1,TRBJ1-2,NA,CASSPGRTAYGYTF
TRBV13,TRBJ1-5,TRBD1,CASSQQGQGYQPQHF
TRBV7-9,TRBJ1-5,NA,CASSSTIGEPQHF
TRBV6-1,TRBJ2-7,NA,CASRYQGSYEQYF
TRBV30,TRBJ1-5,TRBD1,CAWSGTGGNQPQHF
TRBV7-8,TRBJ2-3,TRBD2,CASSLWTSGGSTDTQYF
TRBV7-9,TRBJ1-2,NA,CASSLTGQTYGYTF
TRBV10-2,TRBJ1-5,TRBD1,CASTRDRSNQPQHF
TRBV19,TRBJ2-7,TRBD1,CASSRTGTYEQYF
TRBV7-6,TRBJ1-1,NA,CASSLAGVTEAFF
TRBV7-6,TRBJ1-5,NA,CASSLGRGEQPQHF
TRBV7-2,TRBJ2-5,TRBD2,CASSSNSGGTRQTQYF
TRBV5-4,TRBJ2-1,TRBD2,CASSGPGTRNNEQFF
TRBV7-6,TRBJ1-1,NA,CASSLGGGTEAFF
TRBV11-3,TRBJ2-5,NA,CASSSGVEETQYF
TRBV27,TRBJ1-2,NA,CASRRDGYTF
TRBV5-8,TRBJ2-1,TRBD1,CASSLRQGVYNEQFF
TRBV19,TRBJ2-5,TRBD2,CASSIRGEVETQYF
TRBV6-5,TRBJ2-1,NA,CASSYSEGVSLEQFF
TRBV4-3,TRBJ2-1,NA,CASSHLGGRVGRNEQFF
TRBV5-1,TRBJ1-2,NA,CASSQGNYGYTF
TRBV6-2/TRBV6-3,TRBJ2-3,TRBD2,CASSPRAGGHVTQYF
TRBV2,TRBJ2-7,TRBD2,CASSEAGEDYEQYF
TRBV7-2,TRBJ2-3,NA,CASSRGPLTDTQYF
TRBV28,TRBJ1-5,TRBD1,CASSFSSQGGVEPQHF
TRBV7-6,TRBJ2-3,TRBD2,CASSLFSGGTHSTDTQYF